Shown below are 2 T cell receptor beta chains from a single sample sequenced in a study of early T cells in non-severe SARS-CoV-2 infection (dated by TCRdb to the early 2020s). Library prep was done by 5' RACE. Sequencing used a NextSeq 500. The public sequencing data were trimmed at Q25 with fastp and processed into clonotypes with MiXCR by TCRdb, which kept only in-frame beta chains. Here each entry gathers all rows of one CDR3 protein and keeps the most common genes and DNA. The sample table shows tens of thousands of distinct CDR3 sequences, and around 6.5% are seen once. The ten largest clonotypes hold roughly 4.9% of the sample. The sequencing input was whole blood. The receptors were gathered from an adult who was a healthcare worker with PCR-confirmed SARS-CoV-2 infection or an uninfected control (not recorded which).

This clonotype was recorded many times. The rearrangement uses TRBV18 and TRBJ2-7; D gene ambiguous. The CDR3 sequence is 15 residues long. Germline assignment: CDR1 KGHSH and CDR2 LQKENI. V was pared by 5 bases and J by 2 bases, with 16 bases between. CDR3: CASSSDPSLPYEQYF. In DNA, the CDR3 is TGTGCCAGCTCATCGGATCCAAGTTTACCCTACGAGCAGTACTTC.

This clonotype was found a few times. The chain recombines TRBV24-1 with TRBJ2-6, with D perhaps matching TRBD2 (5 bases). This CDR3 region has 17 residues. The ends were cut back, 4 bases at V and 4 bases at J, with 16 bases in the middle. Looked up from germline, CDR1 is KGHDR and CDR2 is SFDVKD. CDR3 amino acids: CATSEPLAPWGANVLTF. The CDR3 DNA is TGTGCCACCAGTGAGCCCCTAGCCCCCTGGGGGGCCAACGTCCTGACTTTC.